This TCR beta chain was recovered during a study of blood T cell repertoires in COVID-19. Looking at the study overall: Specimens from acute and convalescent COVID-19 originated in the United States, Italy and Spain. The cDNA or gDNA used as material had been derived from T cells, B-cell-depleted T cells, or PBMCs.

Authors' data handling: Amplifying reference gene primers gave estimates of nucleated cell counts. The repertoire was sequenced with immunoSEQ multiplex PCR; TCRdb's copy has only in-frame clones and lacks some. V and J calls and clone size are copied from that table; D and trimming were computed from the DNA. The data hold roughly 160,000 clones, with 80% to 90% observed a single time. Germline values: CDR1 SSHAT, CDR2 FNYEAQ (reference sequence). The CDR3 extends over 16 amino acids. The junction had 6 bases not matched to a gene; V was cut back by 5 bases and J by 3 bases. The receptor was isolated from a woman aged 60-75 years who had recovered from COVID-19. The sample comprised peripheral blood. The chain combines TRBV7-7 with TRBJ2-2; 10 bases fit TRBD2. DNA for the CDR3: TGTGCCAGCAGCGTCTCTAGCGGGGGACACACCGGGGAGCTGTTTTTT. Protein sequence: CASSVSSGGHTGELFF.